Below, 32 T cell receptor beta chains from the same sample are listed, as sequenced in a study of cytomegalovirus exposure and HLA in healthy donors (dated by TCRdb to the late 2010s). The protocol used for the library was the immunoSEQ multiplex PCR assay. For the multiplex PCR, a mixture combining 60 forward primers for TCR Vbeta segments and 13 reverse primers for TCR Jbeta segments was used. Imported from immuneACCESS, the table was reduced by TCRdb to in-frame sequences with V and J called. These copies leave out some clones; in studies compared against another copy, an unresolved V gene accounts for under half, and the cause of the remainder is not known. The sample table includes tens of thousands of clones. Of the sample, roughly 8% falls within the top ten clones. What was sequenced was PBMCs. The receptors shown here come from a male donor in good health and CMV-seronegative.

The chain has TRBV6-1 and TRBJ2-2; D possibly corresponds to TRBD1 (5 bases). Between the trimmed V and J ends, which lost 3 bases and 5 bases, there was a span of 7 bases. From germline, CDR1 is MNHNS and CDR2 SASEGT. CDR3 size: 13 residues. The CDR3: CASSDRETGELFF. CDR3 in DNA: TGTGCCAGCAGTGACAGGGAAACCGGGGAGCTGTTTTTT.

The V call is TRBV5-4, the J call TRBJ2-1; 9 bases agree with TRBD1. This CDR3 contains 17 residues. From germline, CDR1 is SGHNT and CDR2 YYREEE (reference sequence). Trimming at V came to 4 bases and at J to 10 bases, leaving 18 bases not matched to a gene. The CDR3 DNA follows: TGTGCCAGCAGCCGTGGAGCCGGGACAGGGTCCCTGGGGGAGCAGTTCTTC. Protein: CASSRGAGTGSLGEQFF.

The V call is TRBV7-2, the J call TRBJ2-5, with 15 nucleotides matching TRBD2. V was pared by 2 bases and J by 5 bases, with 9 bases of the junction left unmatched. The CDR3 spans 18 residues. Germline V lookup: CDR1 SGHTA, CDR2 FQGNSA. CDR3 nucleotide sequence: TGTGCCAGCAGCTTAAATCCGGGACTAGCGGGAGGAGGCGAGACCCAGTACTTC. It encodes CASSLNPGLAGGGETQYF.

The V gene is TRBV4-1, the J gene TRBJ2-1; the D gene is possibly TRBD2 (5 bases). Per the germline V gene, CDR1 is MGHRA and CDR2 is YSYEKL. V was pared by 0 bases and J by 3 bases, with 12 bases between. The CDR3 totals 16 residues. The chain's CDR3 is CASSQDIGLFYNEQFF. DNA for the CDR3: TGCGCCAGCAGCCAAGATATAGGACTCTTCTACAATGAGCAGTTCTTC.

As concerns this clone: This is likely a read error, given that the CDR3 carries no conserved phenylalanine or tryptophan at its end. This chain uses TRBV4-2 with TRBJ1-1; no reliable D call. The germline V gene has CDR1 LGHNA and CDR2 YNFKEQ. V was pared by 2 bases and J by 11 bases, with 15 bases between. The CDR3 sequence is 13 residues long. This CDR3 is CASSQPSGHWAFS. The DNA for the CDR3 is TGTGCCAGCAGCCAACCGTCAGGTCATTGGGCTTTCTCT.

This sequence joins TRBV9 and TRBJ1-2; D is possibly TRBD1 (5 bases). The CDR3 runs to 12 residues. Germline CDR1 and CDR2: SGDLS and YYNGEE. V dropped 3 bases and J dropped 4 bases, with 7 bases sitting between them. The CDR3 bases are TGTGCCAGCAGCGACAGGTTCTATGGCTACACCTTC. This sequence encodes CASSDRFYGYTF.

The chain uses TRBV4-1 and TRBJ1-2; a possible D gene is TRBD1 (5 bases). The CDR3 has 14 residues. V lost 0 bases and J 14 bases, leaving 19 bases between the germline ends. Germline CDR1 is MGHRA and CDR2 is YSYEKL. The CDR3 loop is CASSQDRGLAGGTF. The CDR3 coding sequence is TGCGCCAGCAGCCAAGATAGGGGACTGGCCGGGGGGACCTTC.

The CDR3 reads CASSYSTQGDSPLHF. CDR3 coding DNA: TGTGCCAGCAGTTACTCGACTCAGGGCGATTCACCCCTCCACTTT. V gene TRBV6-5 combines with J gene TRBJ1-6; D may be TRBD1 (5 bases). Germline V lookup: CDR1 MNHEY, CDR2 SVGAGI. The V end was cut by 0 bases, the J end by 8 bases, with 11 bases between. The CDR3 has 15 residues.

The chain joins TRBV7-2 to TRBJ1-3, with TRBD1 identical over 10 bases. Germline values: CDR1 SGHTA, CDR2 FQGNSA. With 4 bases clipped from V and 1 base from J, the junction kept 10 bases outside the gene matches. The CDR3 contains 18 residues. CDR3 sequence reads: CASSSPGQGISSGNTIYF. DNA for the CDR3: TGTGCCAGCAGCTCCCCGGGACAGGGGATTAGTTCTGGAAACACCATATATTTT.

For the CDR3, the DNA is TGTGCCAGCTCACCGGGACAGGGGGCTTATCGGGAGCAGTACTTC. Amino acids: CASSPGQGAYREQYF. The chain recombines TRBV18 with TRBJ2-7; 12 bases fit TRBD1. CDR3 length: 15 residues. With 3 bases clipped from V and 7 bases from J, the junction kept 7 bases outside the gene matches. From germline, CDR1 is KGHSH and CDR2 LQKENI.

The CDR3 is CASSISGRTSYEQYF. The CDR3 DNA is TGTGCCAGTAGTATCAGCGGGCGGACGTCCTACGAGCAGTACTTC. The chain couples TRBV19 to TRBJ2-7, with a weak D call TRBD2 (6 bases). Germline V CDR1 and CDR2: LNHDA, SQIVND (reference sequence). V was shortened by 3 bases and J by 1 base, with 13 bases between the two germline ends. The CDR3 sequence is 15 residues long.

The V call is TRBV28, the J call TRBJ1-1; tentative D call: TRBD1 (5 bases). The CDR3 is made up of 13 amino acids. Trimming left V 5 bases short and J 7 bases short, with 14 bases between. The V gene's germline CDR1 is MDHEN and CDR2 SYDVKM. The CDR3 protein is CASSASGTVEAFF. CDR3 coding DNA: TGTGCCAGCAGTGCCTCCGGGACTGTTGAAGCTTTCTTT.

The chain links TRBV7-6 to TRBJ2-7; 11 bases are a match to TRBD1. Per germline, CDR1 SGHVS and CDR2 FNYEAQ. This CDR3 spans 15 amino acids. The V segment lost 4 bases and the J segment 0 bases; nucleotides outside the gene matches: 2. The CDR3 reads CASSSGTGGSYEQYF. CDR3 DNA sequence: TGTGCCAGCAGCTCTGGGACAGGGGGCTCCTACGAGCAGTACTTC.

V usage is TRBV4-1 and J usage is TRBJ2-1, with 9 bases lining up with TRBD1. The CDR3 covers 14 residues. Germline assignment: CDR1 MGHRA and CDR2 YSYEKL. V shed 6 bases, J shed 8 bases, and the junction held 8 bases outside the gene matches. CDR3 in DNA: TGCGCCAGCAGACAGGGGGCTCTAGGCGATGAGCAGTTCTTC. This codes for CASRQGALGDEQFF.

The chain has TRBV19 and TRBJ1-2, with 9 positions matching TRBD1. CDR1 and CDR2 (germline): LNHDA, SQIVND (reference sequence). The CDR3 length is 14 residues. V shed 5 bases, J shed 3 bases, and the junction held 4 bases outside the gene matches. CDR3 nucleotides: TGTGCCAGTAGTGCCCGACAGGGGGACTATGGCTACACCTTC. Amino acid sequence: CASSARQGDYGYTF. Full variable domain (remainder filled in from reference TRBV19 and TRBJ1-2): DGGITQSPKYLFRKEGQNVTLSCEQNLNHDAMYWYRQDPGQGLRLIYYSQIVNDFQKGDIAEGYSVSREKKESFPLTVTSAQKNPTAFYLCASSARQGDYGYTFGSGTRLTVV.

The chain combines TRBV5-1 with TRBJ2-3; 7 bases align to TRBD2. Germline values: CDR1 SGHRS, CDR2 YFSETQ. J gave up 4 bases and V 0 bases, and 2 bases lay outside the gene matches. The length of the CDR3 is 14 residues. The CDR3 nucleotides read TGCGCCAGCAGCTTGGCTACTAGCGCAGATACGCAGTATTTT. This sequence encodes CASSLATSADTQYF.

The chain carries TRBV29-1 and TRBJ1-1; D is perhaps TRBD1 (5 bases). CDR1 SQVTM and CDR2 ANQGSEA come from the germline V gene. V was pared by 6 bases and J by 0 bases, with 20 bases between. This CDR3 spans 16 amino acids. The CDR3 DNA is TGCAGCGTCCTTGGGGGGGTGTGGGGGGTGAACACTGAAGCTTTCTTT. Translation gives CSVLGGVWGVNTEAFF.

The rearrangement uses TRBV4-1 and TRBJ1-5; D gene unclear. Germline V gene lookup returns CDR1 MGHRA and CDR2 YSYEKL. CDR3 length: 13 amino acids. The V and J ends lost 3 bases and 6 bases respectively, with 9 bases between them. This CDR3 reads CASSHLWAQPQHF. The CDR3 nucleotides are TGCGCCAGCAGCCATCTGTGGGCTCAGCCCCAGCATTTT.

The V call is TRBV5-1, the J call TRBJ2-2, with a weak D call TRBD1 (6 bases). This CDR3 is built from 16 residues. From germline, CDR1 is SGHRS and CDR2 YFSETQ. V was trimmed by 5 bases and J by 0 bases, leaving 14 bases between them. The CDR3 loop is CASRIPGHSNTGELFF. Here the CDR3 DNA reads TGCGCCAGCAGGATACCGGGACATTCGAACACCGGGGAGCTGTTTTTT.

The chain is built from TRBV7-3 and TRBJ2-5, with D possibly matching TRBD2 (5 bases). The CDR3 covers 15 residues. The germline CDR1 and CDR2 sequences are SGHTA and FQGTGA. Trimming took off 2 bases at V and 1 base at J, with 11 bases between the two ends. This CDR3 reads CASSLSPGVQETQYF. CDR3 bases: TGTGCCAGCAGCTTATCTCCCGGGGTCCAAGAGACCCAGTACTTC.

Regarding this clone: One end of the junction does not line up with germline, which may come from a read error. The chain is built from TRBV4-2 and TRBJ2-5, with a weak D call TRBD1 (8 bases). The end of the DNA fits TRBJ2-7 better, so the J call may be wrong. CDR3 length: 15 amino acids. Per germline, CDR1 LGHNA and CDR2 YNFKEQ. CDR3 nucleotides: TGTGCCAGCAGACAAGAAACAGGGGGGGCCTACGAGCAGTACTTC. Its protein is CASRQETGGAYEQYF.

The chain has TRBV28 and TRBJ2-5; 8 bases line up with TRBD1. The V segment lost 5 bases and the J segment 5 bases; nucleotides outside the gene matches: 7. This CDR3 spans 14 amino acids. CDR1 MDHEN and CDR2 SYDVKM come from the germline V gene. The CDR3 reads CASSMPGGWETQYF. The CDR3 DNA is TGTGCCAGCAGTATGCCAGGGGGCTGGGAGACCCAGTACTTC.

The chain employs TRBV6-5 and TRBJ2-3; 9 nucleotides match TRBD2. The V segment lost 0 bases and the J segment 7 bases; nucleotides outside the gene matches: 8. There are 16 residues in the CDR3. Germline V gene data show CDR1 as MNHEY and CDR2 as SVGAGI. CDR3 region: CASSYSRREGHYTQYF. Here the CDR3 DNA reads TGTGCCAGCAGTTACTCGAGGCGGGAGGGCCATTATACGCAGTATTTT.

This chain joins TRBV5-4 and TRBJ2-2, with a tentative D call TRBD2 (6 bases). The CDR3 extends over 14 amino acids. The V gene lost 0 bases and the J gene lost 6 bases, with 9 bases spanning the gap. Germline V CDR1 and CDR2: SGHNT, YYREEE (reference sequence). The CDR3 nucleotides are TGTGCCAGCAGCTTGGGCGGGAAGGCCGGGGAGCTGTTTTTT. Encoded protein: CASSLGGKAGELFF.

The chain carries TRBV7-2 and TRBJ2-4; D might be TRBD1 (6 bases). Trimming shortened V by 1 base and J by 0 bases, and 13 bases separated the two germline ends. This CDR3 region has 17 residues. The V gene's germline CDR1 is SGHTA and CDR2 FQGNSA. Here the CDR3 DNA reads TGTGCCAGCAGCTTAGAGGGGACAAGGCTAGCCAAAAACATTCAGTACTTC. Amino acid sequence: CASSLEGTRLAKNIQYF.

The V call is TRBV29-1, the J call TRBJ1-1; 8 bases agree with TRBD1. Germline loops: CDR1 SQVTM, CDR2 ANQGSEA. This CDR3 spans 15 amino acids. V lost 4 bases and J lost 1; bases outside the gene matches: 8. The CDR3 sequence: CSVVLTGQANTEAFF. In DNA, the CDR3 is TGCAGCGTTGTACTAACGGGACAGGCGAACACTGAAGCTTTCTTT.

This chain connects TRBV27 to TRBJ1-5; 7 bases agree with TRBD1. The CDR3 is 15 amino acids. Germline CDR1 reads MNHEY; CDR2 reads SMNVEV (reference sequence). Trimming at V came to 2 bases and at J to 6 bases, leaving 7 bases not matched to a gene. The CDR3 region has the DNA TGTGCCAGCAGTTTAATTAACAGGGGAGGTCAGCCCCAGCATTTT. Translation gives CASSLINRGGQPQHF.

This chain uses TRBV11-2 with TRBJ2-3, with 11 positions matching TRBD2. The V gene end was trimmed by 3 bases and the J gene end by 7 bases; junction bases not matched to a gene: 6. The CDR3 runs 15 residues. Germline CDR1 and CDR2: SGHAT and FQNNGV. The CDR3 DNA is TGTGCCAGCAGCTTGGCTAGCGGGAGGCCCCATACGCAGTATTTT. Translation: CASSLASGRPHTQYF.

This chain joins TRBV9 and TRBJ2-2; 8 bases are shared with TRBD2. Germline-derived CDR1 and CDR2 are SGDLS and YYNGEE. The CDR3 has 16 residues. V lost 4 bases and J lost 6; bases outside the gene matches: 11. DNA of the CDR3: TGTGCCAGCAGCTCCCGGGCCGGGAGGGTCTCCGGGGAGCTGTTTTTT. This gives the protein CASSSRAGRVSGELFF. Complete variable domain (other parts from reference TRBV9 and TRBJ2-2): DSGVTQTPKHLITATGQRVTLRCSPRSGDLSVYWYQQSLDQGLQFLIQYYNGEERAKGNILERFSAQQFPDLHSELNLSSLELGDSALYFCASSSRAGRVSGELFFGEGSRLTVL.

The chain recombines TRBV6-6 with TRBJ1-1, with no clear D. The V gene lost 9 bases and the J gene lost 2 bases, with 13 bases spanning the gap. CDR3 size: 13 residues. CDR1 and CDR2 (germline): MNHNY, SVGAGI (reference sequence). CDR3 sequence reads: CASQAILNTEAFF. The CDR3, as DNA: TGTGCCAGTCAGGCGATCCTAAACACTGAAGCTTTCTTT.

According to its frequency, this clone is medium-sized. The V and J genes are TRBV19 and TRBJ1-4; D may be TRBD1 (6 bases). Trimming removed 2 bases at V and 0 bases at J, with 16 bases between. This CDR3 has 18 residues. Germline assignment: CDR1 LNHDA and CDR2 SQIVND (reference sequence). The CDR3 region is CASSISREGGSTNEKLFF. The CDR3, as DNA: TGTGCCAGTAGTATATCTCGAGAAGGGGGTTCAACTAATGAAAAACTGTTTTTT. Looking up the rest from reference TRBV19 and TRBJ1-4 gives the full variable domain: DGGITQSPKYLFRKEGQNVTLSCEQNLNHDAMYWYRQDPGQGLRLIYYSQIVNDFQKGDIAEGYSVSREKKESFPLTVTSAQKNPTAFYLCASSISREGGSTNEKLFFGSGTQLSVL.

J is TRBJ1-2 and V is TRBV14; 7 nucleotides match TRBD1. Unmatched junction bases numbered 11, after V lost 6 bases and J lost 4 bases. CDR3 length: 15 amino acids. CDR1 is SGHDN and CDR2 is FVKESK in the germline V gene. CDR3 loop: CASSQHAGGPYGYTF. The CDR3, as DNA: TGTGCCAGCAGTCAACACGCAGGGGGTCCCTATGGCTACACCTTC.